The sequence of this T cell receptor (beta chain) was determined in a study of control samples from healthy donors and cancer patients. Germline values: CDR1 ENHRY, CDR2 SYGVKD. This CDR3 is built from 16 residues. V shed 0 bases and J 0 bases; nucleotides not matched to a gene: 4. Here immunoSEQ multiplex PCR was the method, and the copy in TCRdb shows in-frame clones only, minus some. In the table there are about 96,000 clones, just over 90% of which are singletons. The receptor was derived from a man aged 18 to 35 in good health. Sequencing input: blood. V and J are TRBV10-3 and TRBJ1-1; 7 bases align to TRBD1. The CDR3 sequence: CAISESRTGVNTEAFF. CDR3 in DNA: TGTGCCATCAGTGAGTCCCGAACAGGGGTGAACACTGAAGCTTTCTTT.